One TCR beta chain is described in this entry. Its antigen is still unknown. The identical CDR3 is also encoded by other nucleotide sequences in the sample. CDR3 length: 15 residues. Trimming stripped 0 bases from V and 1 base from J, with 9 bases between. The germline V gene encodes CDR1 SGHRS and CDR2 YFSETQ. These data originate in a study of shared clonotypes between healthy human individuals. Study outcomes and limitations: A small donor pool kept down the genetic and exposure-history diversity that was represented. Among the subsets, naive ones generally showed larger estimated richness than memory ones.

Data came from immunoSEQ multiplex PCR; TCRdb stores just in-frame clones and leaves some out. The table has some 2 million clones, 85% to 95% seen once. The sequence was collected from a man in his late teens or twenties in good health. This chain links TRBV5-1 with TRBJ2-3; D might be TRBD2 (6 bases). Material for sequencing was naive CD4+ T cells sorted from blood. Subset of the sample: CD45RA+ positively selected. The CDR3 loop reads CASSLGGGGTDTQYF. The CDR3 region has the DNA TGCGCCAGCAGCTTGGGTGGCGGGGGCACAGATACGCAGTATTTT.